The sequence of this T cell receptor beta chain was determined in a study of molecular identifiers for immune sequencing clone quantification. Whole-study findings and limits: Highly expanded clone sizes could end up underestimated if a barcode were shared by identical TCR molecules.

TCRdb re-called the PCR reads through MiXCR, storing one row per CDR3 protein. The sample shows about 640,000 distinct CDR3 sequences, about 20% of them seen only once. The CDR3 runs to 12 residues. V was trimmed by 4 bases and J by 6 bases, leaving 10 bases between them. CDR1 SGHAT and CDR2 FQNNGV come from the germline V gene. This clonotype was observed many times. Its target is unknown. The sequencing input was naive CD8+ T cells from blood, with Jurkat cell RNA spiked in. Subset meaning: FACS-sorted CD8+CD4-CCR7+CD45RA+ naive T cells. The clonotype comes from a human donor in good health. Some libraries in this study had Jurkat cell RNA spiked in. V gene TRBV11-2 combines with J gene TRBJ2-7; D call uncertain. CDR3 DNA sequence: TGTGCCAGCAGCTCCGGTAGCCGCGAGCAGTACTTC. Its protein is CASSSGSREQYF.